This T cell receptor (beta chain) originates from a study of blood T cell repertoires in COVID-19. Study-level information: PBMCs, B-cell-depleted T cells, or T cells were the source of the cDNA or gDNA that made up the material.

The ends were cut back, 0 bases at V and 0 bases at J, with 9 bases in the middle. In germline, CDR1 is GTSNPN, CDR2 SVGIG (reference sequence). The CDR3 is 15 residues long. The data were produced by immunoSEQ multiplex PCR, yet TCRdb's version contains in-frame clones alone and is incomplete. The top ten hold roughly 1.4% of the sample, which has about 410,000 clones, 89% seen once. Sequencing was performed on peripheral blood. The chain recombines TRBV30 with TRBJ1-3, with D tentatively TRBD1 (5 bases). This TCR was sampled from a woman aged 35 to 49 with COVID-19, enrolled during active disease. The CDR3 DNA reads as TGTGCCTGGAGTGTCACTACAGGCTCTGGAAACACCATATATTTT. Protein sequence: CAWSVTTGSGNTIYF.